These 15 T cell receptor beta chains share one sample of origin, sequenced in a study of blood T cell repertoires in COVID-19. TCRdb keeps only in-frame clones here, not all; method: immunoSEQ multiplex PCR. Counted here are under 150,000 clones, 80% to 90% occurring once; the ten biggest clones make up roughly 34%. The sequenced material came from peripheral blood. These receptors were obtained from a human donor in a cohort sampled during active COVID-19.

The chain couples TRBV24-1 to TRBJ2-5; D is ambiguous. Deletions cut 0 bases from V and 5 bases from J, with 9 bases between. The CDR3 loop spans 14 amino acids. Germline CDR1 KGHDR, CDR2 SFDVKD. Here the CDR3 reads CATSDLGPAETQYF. Here the CDR3 DNA reads TGTGCCACCAGTGATTTGGGGCCGGCTGAGACCCAGTACTTC.

The CDR3 nucleotides read TGCGCCAGCAGCCCCTCTAACTCTGGAAACACCATATATTTT. Its protein product is CASSPSNSGNTIYF. V is TRBV5-1 and J is TRBJ1-3, with D hard to call. This CDR3 is 14 amino acids long. V lost 4 bases and J lost 0, with 8 bases in between. Germline lookup yields CDR1 SGHRS and CDR2 YFSETQ.

The V gene is TRBV6-6, the J gene TRBJ2-6; D gene uncertain. V lost 4 bases to trimming and J lost 0 bases, with 10 bases between them. The germline V gene encodes CDR1 MNHNY and CDR2 SVGAGI (reference sequence). The CDR3 covers 16 residues. CDR3 amino acids: CASSSEPFSGANVLTF. The CDR3 DNA reads TGTGCCAGCAGTTCTGAGCCCTTCTCTGGGGCCAACGTCCTGACTTTC.

The chain couples TRBV19 to TRBJ2-6; D perhaps matches TRBD1 (5 bases). The CDR3 runs to 15 residues. Trimming pared 4 bases from V and 3 bases from J, leaving 10 bases between. Germline loops: CDR1 LNHDA, CDR2 SQIVND (reference sequence). The CDR3 coding sequence is TGTGCCAGTAGTAGTTCAGGGCATGGGGCCAACGTCCTGACTTTC. Translated, it gives CASSSSGHGANVLTF.

The chain combines TRBV2 with TRBJ1-4; a weak D match, TRBD1 (5 bases). V lost 6 bases and J lost 7, with 9 bases in between. CDR3 length equals 12 residues. Germline values: CDR1 SNHLY, CDR2 FYNNEI. CDR3 nucleotide sequence: TGTGCCAGCAGGACAGTGAGTGAAAAACTGTTTTTT. Amino acid sequence: CASRTVSEKLFF.

This chain joins TRBV30 and TRBJ1-2, with D hard to call. The CDR3 sequence is 14 residues long. With 2 bases removed from V and 0 bases from J, the gap between germline ends came to 10 bases. CDR1 is GTSNPN and CDR2 is SVGIG in the germline V gene (reference sequence). The CDR3 DNA follows: TGTGCCTGGAGTCGGCAGGAAACTAACTATGGCTACACCTTC. Translation: CAWSRQETNYGYTF.

The chain couples TRBV5-1 to TRBJ1-1; 9 positions agree with TRBD1. J was trimmed by 11 bases and V by 0 bases; bases with no gene match: 8. The CDR3 runs 14 residues. The V gene's germline CDR1 is SGHRS and CDR2 YFSETQ. The CDR3 DNA is TGCGCCAGCAGCTTGGCGACAGGGGGAACGGACGCTTTCTTT. This gives the protein CASSLATGGTDAFF.

The V and J genes are TRBV10-3 and TRBJ1-1; TRBD1 aligns across 8 bases. The germline V gene encodes CDR1 ENHRY and CDR2 SYGVKD. Trimming took 5 bases from V and 4 from J; bases not matched to a gene: 6. The length of the CDR3 is 14 residues. The CDR3 region is CAISQRQGSTEAFF. The CDR3 DNA follows: TGTGCCATCAGTCAGAGACAGGGGAGCACTGAAGCTTTCTTT.

This chain joins TRBV19 and TRBJ1-5; 11 bases fit TRBD1. V gave up 2 bases and J gave up 5 bases; unmatched junction bases: 8. Germline V gene lookup returns CDR1 LNHDA and CDR2 SQIVND (reference sequence). The CDR3 has 17 residues. CDR3 sequence: CASSIRGGQGVYQPQHF. Here the CDR3 DNA reads TGTGCCAGTAGTATAAGAGGGGGACAGGGGGTTTATCAGCCCCAGCATTTT.

This clone was recorded at least ten times. This chain's CDR3 is CASSLGEGPYEQYF. The DNA for the CDR3 is TGTGCCAGCAGCTTGGGAGAAGGGCCCTACGAGCAGTACTTC. The chain joins TRBV7-8 to TRBJ2-7, with D possibly being TRBD2 (5 bases). The CDR3 has 14 residues. V shed 3 bases and J shed 2 bases, with 11 bases lying between them. Per germline, CDR1 SGHVS and CDR2 FQNEAQ.

V usage is TRBV30 and J usage is TRBJ1-5, with unresolved D. Germline V gives CDR1 GTSNPN, CDR2 SVGIG (reference sequence). With 3 bases removed from V and 7 bases from J, the gap between germline ends came to 10 bases. This CDR3 contains 12 residues. The CDR3 here is CAWSGSGQPQHF. The CDR3 bases are TGTGCCTGGAGCGGGTCGGGGCAGCCCCAGCATTTT.

The V gene is TRBV5-1, the J gene TRBJ1-2; 11 bases are shared with TRBD1. Per the germline V gene, CDR1 is SGHRS and CDR2 is YFSETQ. The CDR3 is 14 residues long. The ends lost 4 bases at V and 4 bases at J; junction bases unmatched: 3. DNA of the CDR3: TGCGCCAGCAGCCCCGGGACAGGGGGCTATGGCTACACCTTC. Protein product: CASSPGTGGYGYTF.

The chain links TRBV18 to TRBJ1-1; no firm D call. The CDR3 spans 15 residues. Between the trimmed V and J ends, which lost 0 bases and 6 bases, there was a span of 14 bases. The germline V gene has CDR1 KGHSH and CDR2 LQKENI. CDR3 nucleotides: TGTGCCAGCTCACCACCATCAAGAAAGAGGGCTGAAGCTTTCTTT. It yields the protein CASSPPSRKRAEAFF.

The rearrangement links TRBV7-9 to TRBJ2-1; D is perhaps TRBD2 (6 bases). Germline V gene data show CDR1 as SEHNR and CDR2 as FQNEAQ (reference sequence). The CDR3 contains 15 residues. V lost 5 bases, J lost 6 bases, and 17 bases lay in between. CDR3 in amino acids: CASSPTSHPLNEQFF. CDR3 nucleotide sequence: TGTGCCAGCAGCCCGACTAGTCACCCTCTCAATGAGCAGTTCTTC.

In its sample, this clone was seen once. The chain is built from TRBV5-5 and TRBJ1-1; D is undetermined. Trimming stripped 4 bases from V and 1 base from J, with 8 bases between. This CDR3 region has 13 residues. The germline V gene encodes CDR1 SGHKS and CDR2 YYEKEE (reference sequence). The CDR3, as DNA: TGTGCCAGCAGCCCGGGTCCGAACACTGAAGCTTTCTTT. Amino acid sequence: CASSPGPNTEAFF.